This T cell receptor (beta chain) was documented in a study of blood T cell repertoires in COVID-19. Background on the study: COVID-19 samples, acute and convalescent, were from the United States, Italy and Spain. Sources were T cells, B-cell-depleted T cells, or PBMCs; the material itself was cDNA or gDNA.

In the source study's methods: For nucleated cells, counts were estimated from reference gene primer amplification. Some clones are missing from TCRdb's copy, which holds only in-frame ones; the method was immunoSEQ multiplex PCR. V, J and clone size were drawn from that table, and D and trimming were deduced from the DNA. In the table there are about 310,000 clones, 70% to 90% of which are singletons. Individuals aged about 18 to 90 years were recruited from approximately 22 US areas. The TCR was taken from a middle-aged woman who had recovered from COVID-19. The source material was PBMCs or T cells enriched from blood (not recorded which).

CDR3: CASSHRDRGRYEQYF. The CDR3 nucleotides are TGCGCCAGCAGTCACCGTGACAGGGGTCGCTACGAGCAGTACTTC. The J gene is TRBJ2-7, the V gene TRBV23-1, with 8 positions matching TRBD1. TRBV23-1 is reported as an ORF; its role is uncertain. V was clipped by 3 bases and J by 3 bases; unmatched bases: 7. The CDR3 totals 15 residues.